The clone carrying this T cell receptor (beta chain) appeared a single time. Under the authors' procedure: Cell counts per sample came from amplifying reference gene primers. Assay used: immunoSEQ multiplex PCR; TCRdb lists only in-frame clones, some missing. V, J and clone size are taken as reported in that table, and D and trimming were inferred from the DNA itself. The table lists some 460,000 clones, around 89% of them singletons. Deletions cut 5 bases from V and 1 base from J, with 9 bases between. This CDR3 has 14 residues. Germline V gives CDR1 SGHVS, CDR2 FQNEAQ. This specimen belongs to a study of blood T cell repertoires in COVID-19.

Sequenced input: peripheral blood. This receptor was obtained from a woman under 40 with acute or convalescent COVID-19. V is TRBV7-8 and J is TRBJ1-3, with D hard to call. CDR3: CASSRSGSGNTIYF. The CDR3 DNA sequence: TGTGCCAGCAGCCGGAGCGGTTCTGGAAACACCATATATTTT.